The 32 T cell receptor beta chains given below trace back to one sample, sequenced in a study of T cells in Graves' hyperthyroidism and ophthalmopathy. RNA transcripts yielded amplified TCR beta CDR3 regions. The HTBI primer set was used in a first-round RT-PCR of the TCR CDR3. TCRdb itself ran the multiplex PCR reads through MiXCR, one entry per CDR3 protein. The sample contains 400,000 to 450,000 distinct CDR3 sequences, about 15% of which appear only once. What was sequenced was blood. The receptor set was obtained from a young man with Graves' ophthalmopathy.

V and J are TRBV20-1 and TRBJ2-7; maybe TRBD1 (5 bases). V shed 0 bases and J shed 0 bases, with 15 bases lying between them. Germline V lookup: CDR1 DFQATT, CDR2 SNEGSKA (reference sequence). The CDR3 extends over 16 amino acids. The CDR3 loop reads CSARDMGLGDSYEQYF. CDR3 nucleotides: TGCAGTGCTAGAGATATGGGCCTAGGGGACTCCTACGAGCAGTACTTC.

The rearrangement uses TRBV6-2 or TRBV6-3 and TRBJ2-2; 7 nucleotides align to TRBD1. The CDR3 extends over 16 amino acids. CDR1 is MNHEY, CDR2 SVGEGT, per germline. Trimming removed 0 bases from V and 0 bases from J; junction bases left unmatched: 1. CDR3 sequence: CASSYSTGPNTGELFF. CDR3 in DNA: TGTGCCAGCAGTTACTCGACAGGGCCGAACACCGGGGAGCTGTTTTTT.

Worth noting for this clonotype: A much bigger clone sits one base away, suggesting this may be a read error. The J gene is TRBJ2-1, the V gene TRBV20-1; 15 nucleotides match TRBD2. Per the germline V gene, CDR1 is DFQATT and CDR2 is SNEGSKA (reference sequence). With 3 bases clipped from V and 6 bases from J, the junction kept 9 bases outside the gene matches. The CDR3 sequence is 17 residues long. DNA of the CDR3: TGCAGTGCTAGTGGGGGGACTAGCGGGAGGTTCTGCAATGAGCAGTTCTTC. Amino acids: CSASGGTSGRFCNEQFF.

This clonotype was seen a few times. The chain has TRBV19 and TRBJ2-7; D is perhaps TRBD2 (6 bases). V was cut by 5 bases and J by 10 bases, with 18 bases left in between. Germline-derived CDR1 and CDR2 are LNHDA and SQIVND (reference sequence). This CDR3 has 13 amino acids. The CDR3 DNA follows: TGTGCCAGTAGTGATACTAGGAGGGGCGATCAGTACTTC. As protein: CASSDTRRGDQYF.

This clonotype was picked up many times. The rearrangement uses TRBV6-2 or TRBV6-3 and TRBJ2-3, with D tentatively TRBD2 (5 bases). Trimming pared 7 bases from V and 6 bases from J, leaving 14 bases between. The CDR3 runs 13 residues. Germline V gene sequence: CDR1 MNHEY, CDR2 SVGEGT. CDR3 sequence (DNA): TGTGCCAGCACGGCTAGCCGAGCGGATACGCAGTATTTT. It is translated as CASTASRADTQYF.

The gene calls are TRBV4-1 and TRBJ2-1; D ambiguous. The CDR3 covers 16 residues. V lost 9 bases, J lost 1 base, and 19 bases lay in between. Germline V gene lookup returns CDR1 MGHRA and CDR2 YSYEKL. This CDR3 is CASRARGINSYNEQFF. DNA for the CDR3: TGCGCCAGTCGTGCCCGAGGCATAAATTCCTACAATGAGCAGTTCTTC.

This clonotype was seen repeatedly, ten times or more. The V call is TRBV29-1, the J call TRBJ1-2; D is unresolved. Germline V CDR1 and CDR2: SQVTM, ANQGSEA. The CDR3 contains 14 residues. The germline V and J ends were trimmed by 3 bases and 2 bases, with 13 bases remaining between them. CDR3 coding DNA: TGCAGCGTTGAGGGCGCCCCCCCCAACTATGGCTACACCTTC. Protein: CSVEGAPPNYGYTF.

The chain has TRBV10-3 and TRBJ2-7; D possibly corresponds to TRBD2 (5 bases). V dropped 3 bases and J dropped 2 bases, with 5 bases sitting between them. CDR3 length: 12 amino acids. Germline V gene sequence: CDR1 ENHRY, CDR2 SYGVKD. The CDR3 DNA is TGTGCCATCAGTGACGGGACCTACGAGCAGTACTTC. Translating gives CAISDGTYEQYF.

This clonotype was observed a handful of times. Since a much larger clone is just one base distant, this may be a read error. This is likely a read error, given that the CDR3 carries no conserved phenylalanine or tryptophan at its end. This chain joins TRBV11-2 and TRBJ1-2; possible D gene TRBD1, 5 bases. With 6 bases removed from V and 4 bases from J, the gap between germline ends came to 15 bases. Germline CDR1 reads SGHAT; CDR2 reads FQNNGV. There are 14 residues in the CDR3. The CDR3 region is CASRPGRPSYGYTL. As DNA, the CDR3 is TGTGCCAGCAGGCCGGGACGGCCTAGCTATGGCTACACCCTC.

This clonotype came up many times. V and J are TRBV2 and TRBJ2-5, with 8 bases lining up with TRBD1. There are 14 residues in the CDR3. Germline CDR1 is SNHLY and CDR2 is FYNNEI. V shed 6 bases and J 5 bases; nucleotides not matched to a gene: 8. CDR3 sequence: CASRLDRVHETQYF. The DNA for the CDR3 is TGTGCCAGCAGACTGGACAGGGTCCACGAGACCCAGTACTTC. Using reference TRBV2 and TRBJ2-5 for the parts outside the CDR3, the full variable domain is EPEVTQTPSHQVTQMGQEVILRCVPISNHLYFYWYRQILGQKVEFLVSFYNNEISEKSEIFDDQFSVERPDGSNFTLKIRSTKLEDSAMYFCASRLDRVHETQYFGPGTRLLVL.

This clonotype was recorded many times. The chain uses TRBV12-3 or TRBV12-4 and TRBJ2-5; TRBD2 matches 7 bases. Germline trimming cut 3 bases from V and 5 bases from J; bases unmatched to any gene: 12. This CDR3 is 16 amino acids long. The CDR3 coding sequence is TGTGCCAGCAGTTTTTACTCGCGGGAGTTTCGGGAGACCCAGTACTTC. This sequence encodes CASSFYSREFRETQYF.

This clonotype was counted at least ten times. The genes are TRBV7-2 and TRBJ2-7; 9 bases map to TRBD1. The germline V gene has CDR1 SGHTA and CDR2 FQGNSA. Unmatched junction bases numbered 6, after V lost 5 bases and J lost 7 bases. CDR3 length equals 13 residues. The CDR3 sequence is CASSPWTGVEQYF. For the CDR3, the DNA is TGTGCCAGCAGCCCTTGGACAGGGGTTGAGCAGTACTTC.

The sample holds many counts of this clonotype. The rearrangement links TRBV6-1 to TRBJ2-3, with D unresolved. The CDR3 sequence is 16 residues long. V was pared by 6 bases and J by 0 bases, with 16 bases between. Germline CDR1 is MNHNS and CDR2 is SASEGT. Here the CDR3 DNA reads TGTGCCAGCAGCCCCGGCTGGACGTCTAGCACAGATACGCAGTATTTT. As protein: CASSPGWTSSTDTQYF.

Of note for this clonotype: A clone one base away is much larger, so this may be a read error. This rearrangement joins TRBV2 to TRBJ2-1; 7 positions match TRBD2. The germline CDR1 and CDR2 sequences are SNHLY and FYNNEI. This CDR3 is 13 amino acids long. The CDR3 region has the DNA TGTGCCAGCAGAGCGGGGAGCCACAATGGGCAGTTCTTC. It is translated as CASRAGSHNGQFF.

At least ten counts were recorded for this clonotype. The V and J genes are TRBV24-1 and TRBJ2-1; 10 bases match TRBD2. V shed 2 bases, J shed 2 bases, and the junction held 5 bases outside the gene matches. The germline CDR1 and CDR2 sequences are KGHDR and SFDVKD. This CDR3 has 17 residues. The chain's CDR3 is CATSDSRTSGTYNEQFF. CDR3 DNA sequence: TGTGCCACCAGTGATTCCCGGACTAGCGGAACCTACAATGAGCAGTTCTTC.

This clonotype was seen many times. The junction and the germline gene differ at one end; a read error may be behind it. The rearrangement uses TRBV11-2 and TRBJ1-3; possibly TRBD1 for D (6 bases). Per germline, CDR1 SGHAT and CDR2 FQNNGV. The CDR3 extends over 15 amino acids. CDR3 loop: CASSLGRGPGNTIYF. The CDR3 coding sequence is TGCGCCAGCAGCTTGGGCAGGGGTCCTGGAAACACCATATATTTT.

This clonotype was counted between two and nine times. The CDR3 region has the DNA TGTGCCATCAGGGCGCTGAATTCACCCCTCCACTTT. This sequence encodes CAIRALNSPLHF. This sequence joins TRBV10-3 and TRBJ1-6; D not certain. The CDR3 extends over 12 amino acids. The germline V gene encodes CDR1 ENHRY and CDR2 SYGVKD. Trimming cost V 6 bases and J 7 bases, with 7 bases left between them.

The sample holds many counts of this clonotype. The gene calls are TRBV20-1 and TRBJ1-1, with D tentatively TRBD1 (6 bases). Trimming removed 6 bases from V and 1 base from J, with 12 bases in between. Germline V gene data show CDR1 as DFQATT and CDR2 as SNEGSKA (reference sequence). CDR3 length equals 13 residues. CDR3 protein: CSAWGPANTEAFF. The DNA for the CDR3 is TGCAGTGCCTGGGGGCCGGCGAACACTGAAGCTTTCTTT.

This clonotype occurred many times. V is TRBV18 and J is TRBJ2-4; the match to TRBD2 covers 7 bases. J lost 9 bases, V lost 3 bases, and 5 bases had no gene match. The length of the CDR3 is 13 residues. Germline assignment: CDR1 KGHSH and CDR2 LQKENI. For the CDR3, the DNA is TGTGCCAGCTCACCGGGGCGGGAGCTCATTCAGTACTTC. The encoded protein is CASSPGRELIQYF.

This clonotype was seen ten or more times. V is TRBV2 and J is TRBJ2-7; 7 bases are shared with TRBD1. The CDR3 covers 13 residues. Germline-derived CDR1 and CDR2 are SNHLY and FYNNEI. J gave up 0 bases and V 6 bases, and 2 bases lay outside the gene matches. The CDR3, as DNA: TGTGCCAGCAGGGACAGGAGCTCCTACGAGCAGTACTTC. Translating it yields CASRDRSSYEQYF.

This clonotype appeared many times. The V gene is TRBV7-9, the J gene TRBJ1-3, with D unresolved. The CDR3 consists of 17 residues. Per the germline V gene, CDR1 is SEHNR and CDR2 is FQNEAQ (reference sequence). The V end was cut by 5 bases, the J end by 8 bases, with 25 bases between. The CDR3 coding sequence is TGTGCCAGCAGCGCCCACCGGGCCCAAGGCCCGAGAGACACCATATATTTT. Translation gives CASSAHRAQGPRDTIYF.

This clonotype was seen many times. In DNA form, the CDR3 reads TGTGCCAGTTGCGGGGGTGCCTTGTACCAAGAGACCCAGTACTTC. The encoded protein is CASCGGALYQETQYF. The chain joins TRBV7-8 to TRBJ2-5; 7 nucleotides agree with TRBD2. The CDR3 is 15 residues long. The ends lost 9 bases at V and 0 bases at J; junction bases unmatched: 10. The V gene's germline CDR1 is SGHVS and CDR2 FQNEAQ.

CDR3 sequence (DNA): TGCGCCAGCAGGGCCCCAGGAGGGGAAGAGCAGTACTTC. Residues: CASRAPGGEEQYF. The rearrangement uses TRBV10-2 and TRBJ2-7; TRBD2 might be the D (6 bases). V was cut by 6 bases and J by 7 bases, with 16 bases left in between. Germline CDR1 reads WSHSY; CDR2 reads SAAADI. The CDR3 covers 13 residues.

This clonotype was seen ten or more times. The chain is built from TRBV20-1 and TRBJ2-1; 14 nucleotides align to TRBD2. V lost 0 bases, J lost 6 bases, and 10 bases stayed unmatched. Germline CDR1 DFQATT, CDR2 SNEGSKA (reference sequence). There are 18 residues in the CDR3. In DNA form, the CDR3 reads TGCAGTGCTAGAGATCTCCGGACTAGCGGGGGGTACAGCAATGAGCAGTTCTTC. This sequence encodes CSARDLRTSGGYSNEQFF.

This clonotype was observed at least ten times. The chain recombines TRBV12-3 or TRBV12-4 with TRBJ2-7, with 13 positions matching TRBD2. V was pared by 4 bases and J by 0 bases, with 9 bases of the junction left unmatched. This CDR3 contains 18 residues. The CDR3 coding sequence is TGTGCCAGCAGTTCGACTAGCGGGAGGACTGAAAGCTCCTACGAGCAGTACTTC. The encoded protein is CASSSTSGRTESSYEQYF.

In its sample, this clonotype was seen many times. The chain links TRBV20-1 to TRBJ2-1; 10 nucleotides align to TRBD1. This CDR3 spans 16 amino acids. Germline V CDR1 and CDR2: DFQATT, SNEGSKA (reference sequence). After removal of 3 bases from V and 0 bases from J, the junction contained 5 bases not matched to a gene. The CDR3 is CSASADRGVSYNEQFF. Written as DNA, the CDR3 is TGCAGTGCTAGTGCGGACAGGGGGGTCTCCTACAATGAGCAGTTCTTC.

The chain has TRBV10-1 and TRBJ2-5, with 7 bases that match TRBD2. The CDR3 covers 14 residues. Trimming at V came to 4 bases and at J to 5 bases, leaving 7 bases not matched to a gene. Germline V gives CDR1 WNHNN, CDR2 SYGVQD (reference sequence). CDR3 nucleotides: TGCGCCAGCAGTGTGGCGGGAGAGGCGGAGACCCAGTACTTC. Its protein is CASSVAGEAETQYF.

V gene TRBV6-5 combines with J gene TRBJ1-1, with D possibly being TRBD1 (6 bases). The CDR3 runs to 14 residues. Trimming pared 0 bases from V and 4 bases from J, leaving 9 bases between. Looked up from germline, CDR1 is MNHEY and CDR2 is SVGAGI. The CDR3 region is CASSYSRGSTEAFF. The CDR3 coding sequence is TGTGCCAGCAGTTACTCCAGGGGTTCCACTGAAGCTTTCTTT.

This clonotype was detected ten times or more. The rearrangement uses TRBV12-3 or TRBV12-4 and TRBJ1-5; D remains unclear. Trimming removed 2 bases from V and 4 bases from J, with 18 bases in between. The CDR3 totals 17 residues. The CDR3 DNA sequence: TGTGCCAGCAGTTTAAAGGGCTTGACCATTGGAAATCAGCCCCAGCATTTT. Protein: CASSLKGLTIGNQPQHF.

This clonotype was observed many times. This chain links TRBV27 with TRBJ2-7; tentatively, D is TRBD2 (5 bases). The V gene lost 4 bases and the J gene lost 4 bases, with 14 bases spanning the gap. This CDR3 region has 14 residues. Germline V CDR1 and CDR2: MNHEY, SMNVEV (reference sequence). The CDR3 DNA reads as TGTGCCAGCAGTTCCCGAGGGCCCCTGTACGAGCAGTACTTC. This codes for CASSSRGPLYEQYF.

This clonotype occurred many times. The V gene is TRBV4-1, the J gene TRBJ2-3; a possible D gene is TRBD2 (6 bases). CDR1 and CDR2 (germline): MGHRA, YSYEKL. V was cut by 5 bases and J by 2 bases, with 14 bases left in between. The CDR3 covers 15 residues. CDR3 DNA: TGCGCCAGCAGCACCCCCGAGCGGGCCACAGATACGCAGTATTTT. This encodes CASSTPERATDTQYF.

This clonotype was seen at least ten times. The CDR3 region has the DNA TGTGCCAGCAGCGACGGAGGGGCTGAAGCTTTCTTT. This encodes CASSDGGAEAFF. J is TRBJ1-1 and V is TRBV7-9, with D maybe TRBD1 (5 bases). V was clipped by 5 bases and J by 6 bases, with 10 bases between them. The CDR3 consists of 12 residues. Germline loops: CDR1 SEHNR, CDR2 FQNEAQ (reference sequence).